A single sample gave rise to the 8 T cell receptor beta chains below, sequenced in a study of blood T cell repertoires in COVID-19. Assay used: immunoSEQ multiplex PCR; TCRdb lists only in-frame clones, some missing. The sample has 150,000 to 200,000 clones; roughly 86% are singletons. What was sequenced was peripheral blood. The receptors stem from a woman in her 30s with active or convalescent COVID-19.

The rearrangement links TRBV29-1 to TRBJ2-3; D perhaps matches TRBD1 (5 bases). Per germline, CDR1 SQVTM and CDR2 ANQGSEA. V lost 7 bases and J 0 bases, leaving 8 bases between the germline ends. The CDR3 sequence is 12 residues long. This CDR3 reads CSGQFSTDTQYF. CDR3 DNA sequence: TGCAGCGGACAGTTTAGCACAGATACGCAGTATTTT.

The chain couples TRBV19 to TRBJ2-5, with 9 bases that match TRBD2. Trimming cost V 7 bases and J 5 bases; bases outside gene matches: 11. The CDR3 is 15 residues long. Germline V gives CDR1 LNHDA, CDR2 SQIVND (reference sequence). DNA of the CDR3: TGTGCCAGTACAGGGGCTAGCGGGGAGGGGGAGACCCAGTACTTC. Translating gives CASTGASGEGETQYF.

J is TRBJ2-1 and V is TRBV10-1; 8 bases line up with TRBD2. The CDR3 length is 14 residues. Trimming took 8 bases from V and 6 from J; bases not matched to a gene: 9. Per germline, CDR1 WNHNN and CDR2 SYGVQD (reference sequence). CDR3 nucleotides: TGCGCCAGCGAGCAATCCGGGACTAGCAATGAGCAGTTCTTC. This sequence encodes CASEQSGTSNEQFF.

This chain connects TRBV7-8 to TRBJ2-1; D possibly corresponds to TRBD2 (6 bases). V was cut by 4 bases and J by 4 bases, with 20 bases left in between. Germline CDR1 is SGHVS and CDR2 is FQNEAQ. The length of the CDR3 is 17 residues. The CDR3 sequence: CASSSPQRRGTYNEQFF. The DNA for the CDR3 is TGTGCCAGCAGCTCCCCTCAGCGGAGGGGAACATACAATGAGCAGTTCTTC.

The V call is TRBV28, the J call TRBJ2-3; D is perhaps TRBD1 (6 bases). Between the trimmed V and J ends, which lost 5 bases and 7 bases, there was a span of 13 bases. This CDR3 spans 13 amino acids. The germline V gene has CDR1 MDHEN and CDR2 SYDVKM. The CDR3 nucleotides read TGTGCCAGCAGTCTCAACAGGGCTAATACGCAGTATTTT. It codes for CASSLNRANTQYF.

In nucleotides, the CDR3 is TGTGCCAGCAGCCTAGGTCGGAACACTGAAGCTTTCTTT. This encodes CASSLGRNTEAFF. The chain links TRBV7-8 to TRBJ1-1, with no clear D. Between the trimmed V and J ends, which lost 5 bases and 1 base, there was a span of 8 bases. Germline CDR1 reads SGHVS; CDR2 reads FQNEAQ. The CDR3 loop spans 13 amino acids.

V and J are TRBV3-1 (or the pseudogene TRBV3-2) and TRBJ2-3, with 7 nucleotides matching TRBD2. CDR1 is LGHDT and CDR2 is YNNKEL in the germline V gene (reference sequence). This CDR3 has 17 amino acids. The V gene end was trimmed by 2 bases and the J gene end by 0 bases; junction bases not matched to a gene: 8. DNA of the CDR3: TGTGCCAGCAGCCAAAGAGGGCTAGCGGATAGCACAGATACGCAGTATTTT. Its translation is CASSQRGLADSTDTQYF.

The chain is built from TRBV14 and TRBJ1-2; 10 bases fit TRBD1. Germline CDR1 SGHDN, CDR2 FVKESK. Trimming took 4 bases from V and 3 from J; bases not matched to a gene: 8. The CDR3 loop spans 16 amino acids. CDR3 coding DNA: TGTGCCAGCAGCCTCCAAGACAGGGGGCGTCACTATGGCTACACCTTC. Its translation is CASSLQDRGRHYGYTF.